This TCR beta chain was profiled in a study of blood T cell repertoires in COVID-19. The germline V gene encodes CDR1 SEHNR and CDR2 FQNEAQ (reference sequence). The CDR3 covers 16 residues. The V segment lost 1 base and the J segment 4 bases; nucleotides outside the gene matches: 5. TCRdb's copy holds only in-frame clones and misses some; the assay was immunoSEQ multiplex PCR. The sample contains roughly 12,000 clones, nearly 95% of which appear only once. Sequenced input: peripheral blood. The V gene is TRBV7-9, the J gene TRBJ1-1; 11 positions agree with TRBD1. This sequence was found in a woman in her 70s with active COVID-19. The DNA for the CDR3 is TGTGCCAGCAGCTTAGGGGGACAGGGGGGTTTCACTGAAGCTTTCTTT. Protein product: CASSLGGQGGFTEAFF.